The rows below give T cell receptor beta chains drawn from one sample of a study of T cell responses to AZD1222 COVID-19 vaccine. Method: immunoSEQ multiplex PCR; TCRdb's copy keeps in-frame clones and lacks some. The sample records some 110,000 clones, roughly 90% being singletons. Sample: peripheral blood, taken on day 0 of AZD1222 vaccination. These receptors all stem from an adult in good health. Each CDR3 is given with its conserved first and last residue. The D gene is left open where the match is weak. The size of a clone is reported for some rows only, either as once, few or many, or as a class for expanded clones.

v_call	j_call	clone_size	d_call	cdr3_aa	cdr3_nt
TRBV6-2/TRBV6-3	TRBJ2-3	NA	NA	CASSYEASVGTLSTDTQYF	TGTGCCAGCAGTTACGAGGCTAGCGTGGGGACCCTCAGCACAGATACGCAGTATTTT
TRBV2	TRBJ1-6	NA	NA	CASRRNNSPLHF	TGTGCCAGCAGACGGAATAATTCACCCCTCCACTTT
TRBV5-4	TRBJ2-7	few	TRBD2	CASSYNSGLGTNEQYF	TGTGCCAGCAGTTACAATTCGGGACTAGGAACCAACGAGCAGTACTTC
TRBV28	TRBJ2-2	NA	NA	CASSLYTGELFF	TGTGCCAGCAGTTTATACACCGGGGAGCTGTTTTTT
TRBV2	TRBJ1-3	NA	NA	CASSDDGGGNTIYF	TGTGCCAGCAGTGATGACGGGGGTGGAAACACCATATATTTT
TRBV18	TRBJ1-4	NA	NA	CASSEITGEKLFF	TGTGCCAGCTCAGAAATAACAGGCGAAAAACTGTTTTTT
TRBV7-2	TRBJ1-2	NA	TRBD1	CASSFGQGDSGYTF	TGTGCCAGCAGCTTCGGACAGGGAGACTCTGGCTACACCTTC
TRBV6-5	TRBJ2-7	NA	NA	CASSYQGYEQYF	TGTGCCAGCAGTTACCAGGGCTACGAGCAGTACTTC
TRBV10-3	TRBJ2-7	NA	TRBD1	CAISESKRDSSYEQYF	TGTGCCATCAGTGAGTCGAAAAGGGACAGCTCCTACGAGCAGTACTTC
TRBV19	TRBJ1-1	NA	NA	CASSTANTEAFF	TGTGCCAGTAGTACAGCAAACACTGAAGCTTTCTTT
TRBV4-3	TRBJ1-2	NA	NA	CASSQDLKGDHYGYTF	TGCGCCAGCAGCCAAGATCTGAAAGGGGACCACTATGGCTACACCTTC
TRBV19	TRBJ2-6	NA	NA	CASSTGTHISGANVLTF	TGTGCCAGTAGTACCGGGACACACATCTCTGGGGCCAACGTCCTGACTTTC
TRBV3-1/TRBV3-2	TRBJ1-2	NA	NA	CASSQDLTVSGGYTF	TGTGCCAGCAGCCAGGACTTAACAGTGAGCGGGGGCTACACCTTC
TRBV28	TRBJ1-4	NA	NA	CASRGPGEKLFF	TGTGCCAGCAGGGGACCGGGTGAAAAACTGTTTTTT
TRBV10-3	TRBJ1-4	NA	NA	CAISESRGQVEKLFF	TGTGCCATCAGTGAGTCCCGGGGGCAGGTGGAAAAACTGTTTTTT
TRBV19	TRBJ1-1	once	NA	CASSSRWVGEAFF	TGTGCCAGTAGTTCTCGGTGGGTGGGTGAAGCTTTCTTT
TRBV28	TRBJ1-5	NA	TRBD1	CASSSGQGDQPQHF	TGTGCCAGCAGTTCAGGACAGGGGGATCAGCCCCAGCATTTT
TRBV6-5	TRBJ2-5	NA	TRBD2	CASSPRSGGETQYF	TGTGCCAGCAGTCCCCGGTCGGGGGGGGAGACCCAGTACTTC
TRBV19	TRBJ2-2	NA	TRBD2	CASTSIKAGKTGELFF	TGTGCCAGTACCTCCATAAAAGCGGGGAAGACCGGGGAGCTGTTTTTT
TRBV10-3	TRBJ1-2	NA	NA	CAIGRQIGYGYTF	TGTGCCATTGGCCGACAGATCGGGTATGGCTACACCTTC
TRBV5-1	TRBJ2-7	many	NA	CASSLEEGAYEQYF	TGCGCCAGCAGCTTGGAGGAGGGGGCTTACGAGCAGTACTTC
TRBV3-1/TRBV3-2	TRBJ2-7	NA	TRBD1	CASSIGTGGPEQYF	TGTGCCAGCAGCATCGGGACAGGGGGTCCCGAGCAGTACTTC
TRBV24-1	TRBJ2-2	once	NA	CATSDLPLVGLNTGELFF	TGTGCCACCAGTGATTTGCCTCTAGTGGGCTTAAACACCGGGGAGCTGTTTTTT
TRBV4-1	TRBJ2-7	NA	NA	CASSPGSSYEQYF	TGCGCCAGCAGCCCCGGATCCTCCTACGAGCAGTACTTC